Following are 32 T cell receptor beta chains from one sample sequenced in a study of Graves' ophthalmopathy and Graves' hyperthyroidism. Amplified TCR beta CDR3 regions were obtained using RNA transcripts as template. First-round RT-PCR used HTBI primers; second-round multiplex PCR followed. Via MiXCR, TCRdb re-called the multiplex PCR reads, giving one row per CDR3 protein. The table lists 650,000 to 800,000 distinct CDR3 sequences, about 40% of them singletons. Sequences were obtained from peripheral blood. The receptors originated from an adult man with Graves' ophthalmopathy.

This sequence joins TRBV20-1 and TRBJ1-3, with D possibly TRBD1 on 6 matching bases. The CDR3 consists of 16 residues. Trimming cost V 1 base and J 0 bases, with 13 bases left between them. CDR1 and CDR2 from the germline V gene are DFQATT and SNEGSKA (reference sequence). Here the CDR3 DNA reads TGCAGTGCTAGAGTACGGGGGGCGAGCTCTGGAAACACCATATATTTT. This encodes CSARVRGASSGNTIYF.

The rearrangement joins TRBV7-9 to TRBJ1-1, with D unresolved. The CDR3 sequence is 16 residues long. Trimming removed 8 bases at V and 0 bases at J, with 19 bases between. Germline loops: CDR1 SEHNR, CDR2 FQNEAQ (reference sequence). This CDR3 is CASSPKPDIMNTEAFF. The CDR3 region has the DNA TGTGCCAGCTCACCAAAGCCAGACATCATGAACACTGAAGCTTTCTTT.

This clonotype came up many times. As DNA, the CDR3 is TGTGCCAGCAGGGTGACTAGCGGGGCCTACGAGCAGTACTTC. Translated: CASRVTSGAYEQYF. V gene TRBV7-8 combines with J gene TRBJ2-7; 11 nucleotides match TRBD2. V dropped 6 bases and J dropped 2; count of bases not matched to a gene: 3. Germline V gene data show CDR1 as SGHVS and CDR2 as FQNEAQ. CDR3 size: 14 residues.

The CDR3 protein is CSAQGAAEQFF. The CDR3 nucleotides are TGCAGTGCTCAGGGGGCAGCTGAGCAGTTCTTC. The V call is TRBV20-1, the J call TRBJ2-1, with TRBD1 matching 8 bases. Trimming at V came to 5 bases and at J to 9 bases, leaving 3 bases not matched to a gene. The CDR3 has 11 amino acids. Germline V gene sequence: CDR1 DFQATT, CDR2 SNEGSKA (reference sequence).

This clonotype has a count of ten or more. The rearrangement uses TRBV7-9 and TRBJ2-5, with D perhaps matching TRBD2 (6 bases). Germline lookup yields CDR1 SEHNR and CDR2 FQNEAQ (reference sequence). Trimming pared 1 base from V and 3 bases from J, leaving 9 bases between. The CDR3 runs to 14 residues. The CDR3 sequence: CASSLVAEEETQYF. In DNA, the CDR3 is TGTGCCAGCAGCTTAGTAGCGGAGGAAGAGACCCAGTACTTC.

As DNA, the CDR3 is TGTGCCACCACAGCAGGGGGAGAGCACACCTTC. Protein product: CATTAGGEHTF. This chain links TRBV19 with TRBJ1-2, with 7 bases matching TRBD1. This CDR3 contains 11 residues. Germline trimming cut 10 bases from V and 12 bases from J; bases unmatched to any gene: 11. CDR1 is LNHDA, CDR2 SQIVND, per germline (reference sequence). Filled out from reference TRBV19 and TRBJ1-2, the complete variable domain reads DGGITQSPKYLFRKEGQNVTLSCEQNLNHDAMYWYRQDPGQGLRLIYYSQIVNDFQKGDIAEGYSVSREKKESFPLTVTSAQKNPTAFYLCATTAGGEHTFGSGTRLTVV.

This clonotype occurred a few times. V and J are TRBV9 and TRBJ2-7, with a tentative D call TRBD2 (5 bases). V was shortened by 0 bases and J by 2 bases, with 12 bases between the two germline ends. Germline CDR1 is SGDLS and CDR2 is YYNGEE. This CDR3 has 15 residues. CDR3 region: CASSVAPGFAYEQYF. CDR3 sequence (DNA): TGTGCCAGCAGCGTAGCGCCGGGATTCGCCTACGAGCAGTACTTC.

This clonotype turned up a few times. The chain recombines TRBV4-1 with TRBJ2-5, with TRBD1 as a possible D gene (6 bases). Germline CDR1 MGHRA, CDR2 YSYEKL. The CDR3 has 16 amino acids. V gave up 1 base and J gave up 7 bases, with 19 bases separating them. The CDR3 region has the DNA TGCGCCAGCAGCCAAGCCAGGGGCTACCACCCCAGGACCCAGTACTTC. This translates into CASSQARGYHPRTQYF.

A remark on this clonotype: This sequence may be a read error, since a much larger clone differs from it by one base. V usage is TRBV7-9 and J usage is TRBJ1-5; unclear D gene. Germline V CDR1 and CDR2: SEHNR, FQNEAQ (reference sequence). The CDR3 loop spans 14 amino acids. CDR3 sequence: CASSRDGSYQPQHF. CDR3 in DNA: TGCGCCAGCAGCCGCGACGGGAGCTATCAGCCCCAGCATTTT.

This chain links TRBV24-1 with TRBJ2-7, with D perhaps given as TRBD1 or TRBD2 (5 bases each). Trimming took 12 bases from V and 3 from J, leaving 20 bases between them. Germline V lookup: CDR1 KGHDR, CDR2 SFDVKD. This CDR3 has 14 amino acids. For the CDR3, the DNA is TGTGCCGCCGGGGCCGTGGCCGGGGACTACGAGCAGTACTTC. This encodes CAAGAVAGDYEQYF.

The chain's CDR3 is CSARDGKGANGYTF. In DNA, the CDR3 is TGCAGTGCTAGAGATGGGAAGGGCGCCAATGGCTACACCTTC. The V call is TRBV20-1, the J call TRBJ1-2; D not certain. With 0 bases removed from V and 6 bases from J, the gap between germline ends came to 14 bases. The CDR3 is 14 amino acids. The germline V gene has CDR1 DFQATT and CDR2 SNEGSKA (reference sequence).

Of note for this clonotype: This clone may be a read error of a much larger clone one base away. Here the CDR3 DNA reads TGTGCCAGCACTGGGGGCCAGCGCGCAGATACGCAGTATTTT. It codes for CASTGGQRADTQYF. The gene calls are TRBV7-9 and TRBJ2-3; D perhaps matches TRBD1 (6 bases). CDR3 length: 14 amino acids. Per germline, CDR1 SEHNR and CDR2 FQNEAQ (reference sequence). Trimming shortened V by 7 bases and J by 4 bases, and 15 bases separated the two germline ends.

The table lists this clonotype with many counts. The J gene is TRBJ1-1, the V gene TRBV19; 7 bases are a match to TRBD1. CDR3 size: 16 residues. V lost 1 base to trimming and J lost 5 bases; unmatched junction nucleotides: 10. Germline CDR1 reads LNHDA; CDR2 reads SQIVND (reference sequence). The CDR3 is CASSIALTGLWTEAFF. The CDR3 coding sequence is TGTGCCAGTAGTATAGCACTGACAGGGCTCTGGACTGAAGCTTTCTTT.

Note on this clonotype: Without the conserved terminal phenylalanine or tryptophan, this CDR3 likely stems from a read error. It is unclear where the CDR3 begins or ends on the DNA, so no DNA is shown, and the CDR3 is as TCRdb lists it. The chain's CDR3 is CSVEPKNTP. V is TRBV29-1 and J is TRBJ1-3. The CDR3 region is 9 residues in length, termini included. Per germline, CDR1 SQVTM and CDR2 ANQGSEA.

This clonotype has only one observation. Since the CDR3 does not end with the conserved phenylalanine or tryptophan, this likely comes from a read error. The rearrangement joins TRBV5-1 to TRBJ1-4; possible D gene TRBD1, 5 bases. V dropped 0 bases and J dropped 3 bases, with 12 bases sitting between them. The CDR3 extends over 16 amino acids. CDR1 is SGHRS, CDR2 YFSETQ, per germline. Here the CDR3 reads CASSLAEGTPNEKLFL. In nucleotides, the CDR3 is TGCGCCAGCAGCTTGGCCGAAGGGACGCCTAATGAAAAACTGTTTCTT.

Many counts were recorded for this clonotype. The CDR3 region has the DNA TGTGCCAGCAGCTGGGACAGGGCGAACACTGAAGCTTTCTTT. Translating gives CASSWDRANTEAFF. J is TRBJ1-1 and V is TRBV5-8; 9 nucleotides match TRBD1. With 3 bases clipped from V and 1 base from J, the junction kept 1 base outside the gene matches. Germline V lookup: CDR1 SGHTS, CDR2 YDEGEE. CDR3 length: 14 residues.

This chain links TRBV29-1 with TRBJ1-2, with TRBD1 as a possible D gene (6 bases). V was shortened by 6 bases and J by 4 bases, with 12 bases between the two germline ends. This CDR3 has 12 residues. Germline-derived CDR1 and CDR2 are SQVTM and ANQGSEA. CDR3 bases: TGCAGCGTAGCTGTGACAGGCTATGGCTACACCTTC. This encodes CSVAVTGYGYTF.

This clonotype was counted many times. This sequence joins TRBV2 and TRBJ1-1; TRBD1 agrees at 8 bases. Trimming at V came to 4 bases and at J to 6 bases, leaving 10 bases not matched to a gene. The CDR3 has 15 amino acids. Germline V gene sequence: CDR1 SNHLY, CDR2 FYNNEI. The DNA of the CDR3 is TGTGCCAGCAGTGCGCCTACTGGACAGGGATCTGAAGCTTTCTTT. It specifies CASSAPTGQGSEAFF.

The J gene is TRBJ1-4, the V gene TRBV11-1; TRBD1 matches 10 bases. The CDR3 has 16 residues. Looked up from germline, CDR1 is SGHAT and CDR2 is FQDESV (reference sequence). V lost 1 base to trimming and J lost 5 bases; unmatched junction nucleotides: 4. DNA for the CDR3: TGTGCCAGCAGCTTAGGGACAGGGGGAAAGAATGAAAAACTGTTTTTT. Encoded protein: CASSLGTGGKNEKLFF.

With regard to this clonotype: A much more abundant neighbour one base away suggests this may be a read error. CDR3 sequence (DNA): TGCAGTGCTGGTGTGAGTGCTGGACCACCCTACGAGCAGTACTTC. It yields the protein CSAGVSAGPPYEQYF. The V call is TRBV20-1, the J call TRBJ2-7; D unresolved. CDR1 is DFQATT and CDR2 is SNEGSKA in the germline V gene (reference sequence). Deletions cut 5 bases from V and 2 bases from J, with 19 bases between. The CDR3 length is 15 residues.

This clonotype was recorded at least ten times. This sequence joins TRBV5-1 and TRBJ1-1; D remains unclear. Trimming pared 0 bases from V and 1 base from J, leaving 7 bases between. Germline assignment: CDR1 SGHRS and CDR2 YFSETQ. This CDR3 has 14 residues. This chain's CDR3 is CASSLAGRNTEAFF. In DNA, the CDR3 is TGCGCCAGCAGCTTGGCCGGGCGGAACACTGAAGCTTTCTTT.

This clonotype appeared a few times. The J gene is TRBJ2-7, the V gene TRBV4-2; 10 bases are a match to TRBD2. The CDR3 runs to 14 residues. Losses at the gene ends were 4 bases for V and 4 bases for J; bases not matched to a gene: 4. Germline V gives CDR1 LGHNA, CDR2 YNFKEQ. The CDR3 here is CASSRGLAVYEQYF. The DNA for the CDR3 is TGTGCCAGCAGCCGAGGACTAGCGGTGTACGAGCAGTACTTC.

The rearrangement uses TRBV10-3 and TRBJ2-7; the D gene is possibly TRBD2 (6 bases). The germline gives CDR1 ENHRY, CDR2 SYGVKD. With 2 bases removed from V and 3 bases from J, the gap between germline ends came to 8 bases. The CDR3 spans 13 residues. The CDR3 sequence: CAISERGVYEQYF. DNA for the CDR3: TGTGCCATCAGTGAGCGCGGGGTCTACGAGCAGTACTTC.

The chain recombines TRBV10-3 with TRBJ1-2, with 9 bases fitting TRBD1. Germline V gene data show CDR1 as ENHRY and CDR2 as SYGVKD. The CDR3 covers 13 residues. V was clipped by 7 bases and J by 5 bases; unmatched bases: 5. CDR3 sequence reads: CAIKNGTGYGYTF. DNA of the CDR3: TGTGCCATCAAAAACGGGACAGGGTATGGCTACACCTTC.

This clonotype was detected ten times or more. This chain uses TRBV20-1 with TRBJ2-5, with TRBD2 matching over 13 bases. Germline V CDR1 and CDR2: DFQATT, SNEGSKA (reference sequence). The CDR3 extends over 14 amino acids. Trimming at V came to 6 bases and at J to 5 bases, leaving 6 bases not matched to a gene. The CDR3 region has the DNA TGCAGTGCCATACTAGCGGGGGGGCCTGAGACCCAGTACTTC. It yields the protein CSAILAGGPETQYF.

In its sample, this clonotype was seen once. Its ends do not fully match the called genes, so a read error is possible. This sequence joins TRBV5-1 and TRBJ2-2; the match to TRBD1 covers 9 bases. Germline V gene data show CDR1 as SGHRS and CDR2 as YFSETQ. The CDR3 is made up of 15 amino acids. CDR3 sequence: CASSQQGANTGELSW. The CDR3 DNA reads as TGCGCCAGCAGCCAACAGGGGGCGAACACCGGGGAGCTGTCTTGG.

This clonotype has a count of ten or more. V gene TRBV12-3 or TRBV12-4 combines with J gene TRBJ1-5; 8 nucleotides match TRBD1. This CDR3 region has 15 residues. V was pared by 7 bases and J by 3 bases, with 8 bases of the junction left unmatched. The CDR3 reads CASNLETGDNQPQHF. The CDR3 coding sequence is TGTGCCAGCAACTTAGAGACAGGGGACAATCAGCCCCAGCATTTT.

The rearrangement joins TRBV14 to TRBJ2-5, with D perhaps matching TRBD2 (5 bases). CDR3 length equals 15 residues. Germline V gene lookup returns CDR1 SGHDN and CDR2 FVKESK. V gave up 0 bases and J gave up 4 bases, with 12 bases separating them. CDR3 sequence reads: CASSQDGLGGETQYF. The CDR3 nucleotides are TGTGCCAGCAGCCAAGACGGTTTAGGAGGAGAGACCCAGTACTTC. The full variable domain, rest sourced from reference TRBV14 and TRBJ2-5, is EAGVTQFPSHSVIEKGQTVTLRCDPISGHDNLYWYRRVMGKEIKFLLHFVKESKQDESGMPNNRFLAERTGGTYSTLKVQPAELEDSGVYFCASSQDGLGGETQYFGPGTRLLVL.

This sequence joins TRBV7-9 and TRBJ1-2; D is unclear. Germline V gene sequence: CDR1 SEHNR, CDR2 FQNEAQ (reference sequence). V lost 6 bases and J lost 1, with 6 bases in between. The CDR3 consists of 12 residues. This CDR3 is CASRDFNYGYTF. CDR3 DNA: TGTGCCAGCAGAGATTTTAACTATGGCTACACCTTC.

CDR3 amino acids: CASSQTGPVLVTEAFF. The CDR3 coding sequence is TGTGCCAGCAGCCAAACCGGGCCGGTACTGGTCACTGAAGCTTTCTTT. The chain links TRBV16 to TRBJ1-1; D is unresolved. Deletions cut 2 bases from V and 4 bases from J, with 17 bases between. Germline lookup yields CDR1 KGHSY and CDR2 FQNENV. This CDR3 has 16 amino acids.

This clonotype has a count of ten or more. The chain combines TRBV19 with TRBJ1-1; D gene uncertain. V gave up 3 bases and J gave up 0 bases, with 8 bases separating them. The CDR3 contains 14 residues. Germline V lookup: CDR1 LNHDA, CDR2 SQIVND (reference sequence). The CDR3 reads CASSISTVNTEAFF. The CDR3 coding sequence is TGTGCCAGTAGTATCTCAACCGTGAACACTGAAGCTTTCTTT.

The CDR3: CSVGQLNTEAFF. DNA of the CDR3: TGCAGCGTGGGACAGCTGAACACTGAAGCTTTCTTT. The chain links TRBV29-1 to TRBJ1-1, with 7 bases matching TRBD1. Losses at the gene ends were 6 bases for V and 0 bases for J; bases not matched to a gene: 1. Per germline, CDR1 SQVTM and CDR2 ANQGSEA. CDR3 length: 12 amino acids.